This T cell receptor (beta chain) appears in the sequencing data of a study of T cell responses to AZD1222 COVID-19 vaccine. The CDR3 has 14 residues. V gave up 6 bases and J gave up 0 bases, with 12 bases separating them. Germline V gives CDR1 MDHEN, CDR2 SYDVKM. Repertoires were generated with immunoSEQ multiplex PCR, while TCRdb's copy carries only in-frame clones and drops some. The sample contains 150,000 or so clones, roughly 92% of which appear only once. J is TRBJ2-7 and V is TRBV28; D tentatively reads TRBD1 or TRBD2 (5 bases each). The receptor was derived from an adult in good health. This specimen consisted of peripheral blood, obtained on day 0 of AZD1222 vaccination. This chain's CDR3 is CASSNPGPSYEQYF. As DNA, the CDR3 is TGTGCCAGCAGCAATCCGGGACCCTCCTACGAGCAGTACTTC.